The present T cell receptor (beta chain) was sequenced within a study of T-cell reconstitution after alpha-beta-depleted transplantation in children. Regarding the study as a whole: Reportedly, only several hundred clones from non-depleted graft cells drove alpha-beta T-cell counts at about two months. After one year, T-cell counts and TCRbeta diversity mostly came from new T cells. The origin of high day-60 TCRbeta diversity in some patients lay in surviving recipient T cells and thymic progenitors.

The ends were cut back, 4 bases at V and 1 base at J, with 8 bases in the middle. There are 15 residues in the CDR3. The germline V gene has CDR1 LGHDT and CDR2 YNNKEL (reference sequence). This clonotype was seen many times. The antigen is unknown. Unique molecular identifiers were incorporated during preparation of the TCRbeta library. TCRdb recomputed calls from the PCR reads with MiXCR, one row per CDR3 protein. Among some 70,000 distinct CDR3 sequences listed, 4% to 5% were seen once. This receptor was identified in a boy younger than two who had a stem cell transplant for acute myeloid leukemia, so the T cells may come from the graft donor. The sample was PBMCs, mostly from graft donor cells, taken 180 days after TCRalphabeta/CD19-depleted stem cell transplant. The chain carries TRBV3-1 and TRBJ2-6; D unclear. In DNA, the CDR3 is TGTGCCAGCAGCCCCCCAAGTTCTGGGGCCAACGTCCTGACTTTC. It is translated as CASSPPSSGANVLTF.